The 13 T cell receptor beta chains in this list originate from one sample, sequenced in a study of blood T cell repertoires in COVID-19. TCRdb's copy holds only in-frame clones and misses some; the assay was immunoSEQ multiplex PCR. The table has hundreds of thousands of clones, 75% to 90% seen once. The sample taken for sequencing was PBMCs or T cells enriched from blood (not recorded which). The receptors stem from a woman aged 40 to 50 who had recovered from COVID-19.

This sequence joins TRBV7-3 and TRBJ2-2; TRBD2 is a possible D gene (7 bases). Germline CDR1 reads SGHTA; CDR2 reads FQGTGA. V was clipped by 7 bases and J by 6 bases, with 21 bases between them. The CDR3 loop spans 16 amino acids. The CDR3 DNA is TGTGCCAGCACCCCCGAGTGGGGGGGGGCCCCCGGGGAGCTGTTTTTT. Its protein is CASTPEWGGAPGELFF.

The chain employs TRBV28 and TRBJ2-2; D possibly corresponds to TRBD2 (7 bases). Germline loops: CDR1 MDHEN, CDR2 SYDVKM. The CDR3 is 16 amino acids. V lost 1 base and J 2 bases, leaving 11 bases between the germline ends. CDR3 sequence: CASSLLAGANTGELFF. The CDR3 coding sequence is TGTGCCAGCAGTTTATTGGCGGGGGCCAACACCGGGGAGCTGTTTTTT.

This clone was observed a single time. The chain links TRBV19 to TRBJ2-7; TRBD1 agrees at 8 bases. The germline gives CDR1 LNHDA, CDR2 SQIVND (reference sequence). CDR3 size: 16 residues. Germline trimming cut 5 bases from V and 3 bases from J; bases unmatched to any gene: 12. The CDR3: CASSPLLAGGLYEQYF. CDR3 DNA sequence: TGTGCCAGTAGTCCTCTCTTGGCAGGGGGCCTCTACGAGCAGTACTTC.

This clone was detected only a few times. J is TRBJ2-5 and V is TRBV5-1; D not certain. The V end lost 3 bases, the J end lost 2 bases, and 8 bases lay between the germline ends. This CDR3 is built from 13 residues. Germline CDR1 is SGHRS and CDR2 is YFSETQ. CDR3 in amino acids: CASSSGIQETQYF. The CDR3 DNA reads TGCGCCAGCAGCTCCGGTATTCAAGAGACCCAGTACTTC.

The CDR3 region has the DNA TGCAGCGGGAAGGGGGGGACGAGCACAGATACGCAGTATTTT. This gives the protein CSGKGGTSTDTQYF. The genes are TRBV29-1 and TRBJ2-3, with TRBD2 as a possible D gene (7 bases). The germline V gene encodes CDR1 SQVTM and CDR2 ANQGSEA. Trimming shortened V by 7 bases and J by 0 bases, and 14 bases separated the two germline ends. The CDR3 runs 14 residues.

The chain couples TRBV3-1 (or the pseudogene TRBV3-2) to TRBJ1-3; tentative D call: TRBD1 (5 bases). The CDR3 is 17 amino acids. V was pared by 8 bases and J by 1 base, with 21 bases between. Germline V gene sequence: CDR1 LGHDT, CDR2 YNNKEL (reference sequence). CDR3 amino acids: CASASGLGGLSGNTIYF. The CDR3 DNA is TGTGCCAGCGCCAGTGGATTGGGGGGTTTATCTGGAAACACCATATATTTT.

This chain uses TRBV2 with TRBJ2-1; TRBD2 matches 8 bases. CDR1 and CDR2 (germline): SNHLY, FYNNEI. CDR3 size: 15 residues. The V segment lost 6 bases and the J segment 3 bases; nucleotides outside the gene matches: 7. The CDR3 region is CASRNGAGGYNEQFF. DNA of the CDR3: TGTGCCAGCAGGAACGGGGCGGGGGGCTACAATGAGCAGTTCTTC.

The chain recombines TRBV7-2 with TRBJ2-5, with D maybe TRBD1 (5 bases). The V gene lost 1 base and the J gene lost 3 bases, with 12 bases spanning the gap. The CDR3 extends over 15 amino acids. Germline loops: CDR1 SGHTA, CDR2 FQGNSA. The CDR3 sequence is CASSLGRLREETQYF. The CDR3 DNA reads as TGTGCCAGCAGCTTAGGCCGTCTCAGGGAAGAGACCCAGTACTTC.

This CDR3 reads CASSPGGTGGYGYTF. CDR3 nucleotide sequence: TGTGCCAGCAGCCCAGGGGGTACAGGGGGCTATGGCTACACCTTC. This sequence joins TRBV7-2 and TRBJ1-2; TRBD1 agrees at 8 bases. This CDR3 has 15 amino acids. Trimming cost V 5 bases and J 4 bases; bases outside gene matches: 9. Germline V CDR1 and CDR2: SGHTA, FQGNSA.

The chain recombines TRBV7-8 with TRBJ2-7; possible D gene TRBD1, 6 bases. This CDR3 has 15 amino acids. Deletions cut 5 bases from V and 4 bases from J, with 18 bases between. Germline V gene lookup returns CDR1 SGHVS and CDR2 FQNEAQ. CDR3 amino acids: CASSQPGLGAYEQYF. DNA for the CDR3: TGTGCCAGCAGCCAACCGGGGCTGGGGGCGTACGAGCAGTACTTC.

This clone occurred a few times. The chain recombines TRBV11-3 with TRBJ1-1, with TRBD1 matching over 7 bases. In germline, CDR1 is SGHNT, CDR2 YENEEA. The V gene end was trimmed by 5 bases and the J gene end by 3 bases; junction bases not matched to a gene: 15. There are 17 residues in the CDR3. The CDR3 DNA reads TGTGCCAGCAGCATGGGTGACAGGGAGAGGAGGTACACTGAAGCTTTCTTT. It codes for CASSMGDRERRYTEAFF. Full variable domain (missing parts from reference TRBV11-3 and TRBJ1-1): EAGVVQSPRYKIIEKKQPVAFWCNPISGHNTLYWYLQNLGQGPELLIRYENEEAVDDSQLPKDRFSAERLKGVDSTLKIQPAELGDSAVYLCASSMGDRERRYTEAFFGQGTRLTVV.

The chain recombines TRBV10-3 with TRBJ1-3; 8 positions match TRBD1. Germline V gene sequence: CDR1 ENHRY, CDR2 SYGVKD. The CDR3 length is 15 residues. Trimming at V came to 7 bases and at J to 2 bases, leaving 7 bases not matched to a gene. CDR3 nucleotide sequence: TGTGCCATCATCGCCCAGGGGGCAACTGGAAACACCATATATTTT. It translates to CAIIAQGATGNTIYF.

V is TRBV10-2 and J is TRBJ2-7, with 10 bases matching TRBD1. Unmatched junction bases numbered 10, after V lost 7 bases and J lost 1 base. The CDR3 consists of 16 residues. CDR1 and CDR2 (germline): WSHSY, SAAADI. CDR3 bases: TGCGCCAGCAATGGACAGGGGGGTACAACATCCTACGAGCAGTACTTC. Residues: CASNGQGGTTSYEQYF.